Listed here are 29 T cell receptor beta chains from one sample, sequenced in a study of OX40 agonist ivuxolimab in advanced cancers. Here immunoSEQ multiplex PCR was the method, and the copy in TCRdb shows in-frame clones only, minus some. Of tens of thousands of clones listed, roughly 90% are singletons. The sequencing used CD4+ or CD8+ T cells sorted from blood, collected in a trial of the OX40 agonist ivuxolimab. These receptors all stem from an adult with an advanced solid tumor such as melanoma, head and neck, liver or kidney cancer.

This rearrangement joins TRBV2 to TRBJ1-2; 8 nucleotides line up with TRBD1. The CDR3 extends over 14 amino acids. The trim removed 6 bases at V and 1 base at J, leaving 4 bases unmatched. Per the germline V gene, CDR1 is SNHLY and CDR2 is FYNNEI. The CDR3 reads CASSRGRDNYGYTF. In DNA form, the CDR3 reads TGTGCCAGCAGCAGGGGGCGAGATAACTATGGCTACACCTTC. The variable domain in full, completed from reference TRBV2 and TRBJ1-2, reads EPEVTQTPSHQVTQMGQEVILRCVPISNHLYFYWYRQILGQKVEFLVSFYNNEISEKSEIFDDQFSVERPDGSNFTLKIRSTKLEDSAMYFCASSRGRDNYGYTFGSGTRLTVV.

V usage is TRBV10-2 and J usage is TRBJ1-5, with D hard to call. The CDR3 loop spans 13 amino acids. Between the trimmed V and J ends, which lost 7 bases and 9 bases, there was a span of 16 bases. Germline-derived CDR1 and CDR2 are WSHSY and SAAADI. The CDR3 loop is CASTRTDFGPQHF. CDR3 nucleotide sequence: TGCGCCAGCACTCGGACTGATTTTGGGCCCCAGCATTTT.

This chain connects TRBV28 to TRBJ1-1; D might be TRBD1 (5 bases). Per the germline V gene, CDR1 is MDHEN and CDR2 is SYDVKM. The length of the CDR3 is 15 residues. Trimming removed 2 bases at V and 7 bases at J, with 17 bases between. The CDR3 is CASSLVGVPTDEAFF. CDR3 DNA sequence: TGTGCCAGCAGTTTAGTAGGGGTGCCGACGGATGAAGCTTTCTTT.

The gene calls are TRBV27 and TRBJ2-5; D perhaps matches TRBD2 (6 bases). The germline CDR1 and CDR2 sequences are MNHEY and SMNVEV (reference sequence). This CDR3 has 17 residues. V was shortened by 4 bases and J by 2 bases, with 20 bases between the two germline ends. The CDR3 reads CASSSSPSGLRQETQYF. CDR3 in DNA: TGTGCCAGCAGTTCCAGTCCCTCGGGACTGCGGCAAGAGACCCAGTACTTC.

This clone was seen once. The genes are TRBV6-1 and TRBJ2-5; D tentatively reads TRBD1 or TRBD2 (6 bases each). In germline, CDR1 is MNHNS, CDR2 SASEGT. Trimming cost V 3 bases and J 4 bases, with 18 bases left between them. CDR3 length: 16 residues. CDR3 region: CASSEGGRVNRETQYF. Here the CDR3 DNA reads TGTGCCAGCAGTGAGGGGGGCAGGGTGAATAGAGAGACCCAGTACTTC.

The genes are TRBV2 and TRBJ2-2; D perhaps matches TRBD1 (6 bases). The V and J ends lost 6 bases and 0 bases respectively, with 8 bases between them. The CDR3 is made up of 14 amino acids. The germline V gene has CDR1 SNHLY and CDR2 FYNNEI. CDR3 in amino acids: CASSRDTNTGELFF. The CDR3 nucleotides read TGTGCCAGCAGCCGGGACACGAACACCGGGGAGCTGTTTTTT.

The chain combines TRBV6-4 with TRBJ1-4, with 7 nucleotides matching TRBD1. Germline values: CDR1 MRHNA, CDR2 SNTAGT. This CDR3 spans 14 amino acids. Trimming at V came to 6 bases and at J to 7 bases, leaving 8 bases not matched to a gene. The CDR3 DNA reads as TGTGCCAGCAGCCCCGGGACAGTGTCTGAAAAACTGTTTTTT. It is translated as CASSPGTVSEKLFF.

This sequence joins TRBV7-6 and TRBJ2-5; 14 bases map to TRBD2. The V segment lost 4 bases and the J segment 7 bases; nucleotides outside the gene matches: 5. This CDR3 comprises 15 residues. Per the germline V gene, CDR1 is SGHVS and CDR2 is FNYEAQ. The CDR3 sequence is CASSSSTSGRGTQYF. The CDR3 DNA reads as TGTGCCAGCAGCTCGTCGACTAGCGGGAGGGGGACCCAGTACTTC.

The V call is TRBV9, the J call TRBJ2-2, with D maybe TRBD2 (5 bases). Germline V lookup: CDR1 SGDLS, CDR2 YYNGEE. The V and J ends lost 6 bases and 7 bases respectively, with 13 bases between them. This CDR3 spans 13 amino acids. Here the CDR3 reads CASTNGNIGELFF. Here the CDR3 DNA reads TGTGCCAGCACCAACGGGAATATCGGGGAGCTGTTTTTT.

The genes are TRBV11-2 and TRBJ2-7, with D tentatively TRBD1 (6 bases). Trimming removed 3 bases from V and 5 bases from J, with 17 bases in between. Germline assignment: CDR1 SGHAT and CDR2 FQNNGV. The CDR3 extends over 15 amino acids. CDR3 protein: CASSFKGGRINEQYF. Written as DNA, the CDR3 is TGTGCCAGCAGCTTCAAAGGGGGAAGAATTAACGAGCAGTACTTC.

The J gene is TRBJ1-1, the V gene TRBV2; no clear D gene. Trimming took off 6 bases at V and 6 bases at J, with 8 bases between the two ends. The germline V gene has CDR1 SNHLY and CDR2 FYNNEI. The CDR3 has 11 residues. CDR3 in amino acids: CASSWAAEAFF. The CDR3 bases are TGTGCCAGCAGCTGGGCAGCTGAAGCTTTCTTT.

The chain links TRBV2 to TRBJ2-1, with TRBD2 matching over 12 bases. Germline assignment: CDR1 SNHLY and CDR2 FYNNEI. The CDR3 is 16 amino acids. J gave up 4 bases and V 6 bases, and 7 bases lay outside the gene matches. CDR3 region: CASRLSGTSGYNEQFF. Here the CDR3 DNA reads TGTGCCAGCAGGCTCTCCGGGACTAGCGGGTACAATGAGCAGTTCTTC.

This clone turned up a few times. The CDR3 here is CASSQGPANEQFF. CDR3 in DNA: TGTGCCAGCAGCCAGGGTCCGGCGAATGAGCAGTTCTTC. This chain joins TRBV7-2 and TRBJ2-1; D perhaps matches TRBD1 (5 bases). Germline assignment: CDR1 SGHTA and CDR2 FQGNSA. The CDR3 has 13 amino acids. V was pared by 5 bases and J by 7 bases, with 12 bases between.

This chain connects TRBV7-3 to TRBJ2-6; 10 positions agree with TRBD1. This CDR3 is 18 amino acids long. Germline lookup yields CDR1 SGHTA and CDR2 FQGTGA. V was clipped by 6 bases and J by 1 base; unmatched bases: 9. CDR3 sequence (DNA): TGTGCCAGCAGTCCCAGGGGACAGGGGTTATCTGGGGCCAACGTCCTGACTTTC. Residues: CASSPRGQGLSGANVLTF. Looking up the rest from reference TRBV7-3 and TRBJ2-6 gives the full variable domain: GAGVSQTPSNKVTEKGKYVELRCDPISGHTALYWYRQSLGQGPEFLIYFQGTGAADDSGLPNDRFFAVRPEGSVSTLKIQRTERGDSAVYLCASSPRGQGLSGANVLTFGAGSRLTVL.

This sequence joins TRBV5-1 and TRBJ2-2; TRBD1 is a possible D gene (6 bases). The CDR3 is 16 residues long. V gave up 5 bases and J gave up 0 bases, with 14 bases separating them. From germline, CDR1 is SGHRS and CDR2 YFSETQ. The CDR3 DNA reads TGCGCCAGCAGACCTGCCGGGACAACGAACACCGGGGAGCTGTTTTTT. Its protein product is CASRPAGTTNTGELFF.

This clone turned up a few times. CDR3 coding DNA: TGTGCCAGTAGACAGGGGGCTGGAAACACCATATATTTT. The encoded protein is CASRQGAGNTIYF. The chain combines TRBV19 with TRBJ1-3; 8 bases match TRBD1. Germline trimming cut 6 bases from V and 2 bases from J; bases unmatched to any gene: 0. Germline V gene lookup returns CDR1 LNHDA and CDR2 SQIVND (reference sequence). The CDR3 sequence is 13 residues long.

The chain employs TRBV7-9 and TRBJ1-1; 8 positions agree with TRBD1. Germline CDR1 and CDR2: SEHNR and FQNEAQ (reference sequence). This CDR3 is built from 13 residues. With 8 bases clipped from V and 1 base from J, the junction kept 3 bases outside the gene matches. The CDR3 reads CASQDRGNTEAFF. The CDR3 coding sequence is TGTGCCAGCCAAGACAGGGGGAACACTGAAGCTTTCTTT.

This clone has only a few counts. The rearrangement joins TRBV7-2 to TRBJ2-7; 8 nucleotides match TRBD2. Germline V CDR1 and CDR2: SGHTA, FQGNSA. Unmatched junction bases numbered 7, after V lost 4 bases and J lost 2 bases. The CDR3 has 15 amino acids. The CDR3 loop reads CASSSRRGGTYEQYF. The CDR3 nucleotides read TGTGCCAGCAGCTCCCGACGGGGGGGAACCTACGAGCAGTACTTC.

The rearrangement uses TRBV6-6 and TRBJ2-1; D is uncertain. The CDR3 totals 14 residues. Germline V lookup: CDR1 MNHNY, CDR2 SVGAGI (reference sequence). V was trimmed by 7 bases and J by 7 bases, leaving 17 bases between them. Written as DNA, the CDR3 is TGTGCCAGCAAGTTAGACAATACAAGGAATGAGCAGTTCTTC. Its translation: CASKLDNTRNEQFF.

The chain employs TRBV18 and TRBJ1-3, with unresolved D. The ends were cut back, 5 bases at V and 0 bases at J, with 17 bases in the middle. Per the germline V gene, CDR1 is KGHSH and CDR2 is LQKENI. The CDR3 is 17 residues long. The CDR3 region is CASSSSSGLVSGNTIYF. The CDR3 DNA follows: TGTGCCAGCTCATCGAGCTCTGGGCTTGTCTCTGGAAACACCATATATTTT.

The J gene is TRBJ2-1, the V gene TRBV29-1; the D gene is possibly TRBD2 (5 bases). V was clipped by 5 bases and J by 0 bases, with 14 bases between them. This CDR3 comprises 15 residues. The germline V gene has CDR1 SQVTM and CDR2 ANQGSEA. The CDR3, as DNA: TGCAGCGTTTCGGAGTTAGGGAGCTCCTACAATGAGCAGTTCTTC. As protein: CSVSELGSSYNEQFF.

V is TRBV7-9 and J is TRBJ2-1, with 7 nucleotides matching TRBD2. Germline CDR1 is SEHNR and CDR2 is FQNEAQ (reference sequence). This CDR3 has 16 residues. V shed 5 bases and J 1 base; nucleotides not matched to a gene: 8. In DNA form, the CDR3 reads TGTGCCAGCAGCCCTCTAGCGGCACCATCCTACAATGAGCAGTTCTTC. Its translation is CASSPLAAPSYNEQFF.

V and J are TRBV27 and TRBJ1-3; 7 nucleotides line up with TRBD1. This CDR3 is built from 14 residues. Per the germline V gene, CDR1 is MNHEY and CDR2 is SMNVEV (reference sequence). V lost 3 bases to trimming and J lost 10 bases; unmatched junction nucleotides: 9. The CDR3 here is CASSFTGTARTIYF. The CDR3 bases are TGTGCCAGCAGTTTTACCGGGACAGCGAGGACCATATATTTT.

The table lists this clone with a few counts. This rearrangement joins TRBV9 to TRBJ2-7; a possible D gene is TRBD1 (6 bases). Trimming pared 4 bases from V and 0 bases from J, leaving 11 bases between. There are 14 residues in the CDR3. Germline CDR1 and CDR2: SGDLS and YYNGEE. The CDR3 loop reads CASSPQGSSYEQYF. The CDR3 DNA is TGTGCCAGCAGCCCCCAGGGGAGCTCCTACGAGCAGTACTTC.

The gene calls are TRBV10-3 and TRBJ2-3, with D possibly TRBD2 on 5 matching bases. The germline gives CDR1 ENHRY, CDR2 SYGVKD. The V gene lost 7 bases and the J gene lost 5 bases, with 13 bases spanning the gap. The CDR3 runs 13 residues. CDR3 sequence reads: CAITASAGDTQYF. Here the CDR3 DNA reads TGTGCCATCACGGCCTCGGCGGGAGATACGCAGTATTTT.

This rearrangement joins TRBV5-6 to TRBJ1-3; the D is unclear. The V gene's germline CDR1 is SGHDT and CDR2 YYEEEE. The V and J ends lost 0 bases and 2 bases respectively, with 6 bases between them. This CDR3 is built from 14 residues. The CDR3 coding sequence is TGTGCCAGCAGCTTGGGGGGTGCTGGAAACACCATATATTTT. Translation: CASSLGGAGNTIYF.

The V call is TRBV20-1, the J call TRBJ2-7, with D unclear. The germline V gene encodes CDR1 DFQATT and CDR2 SNEGSKA (reference sequence). CDR3 size: 11 residues. V was clipped by 2 bases and J by 3 bases, with 5 bases between them. The CDR3 sequence is CSARMDYEQYF. In DNA form, the CDR3 reads TGCAGTGCTAGAATGGACTACGAGCAGTACTTC.

The chain joins TRBV7-8 to TRBJ2-7, with 8 positions matching TRBD1. This CDR3 comprises 15 residues. Germline V gives CDR1 SGHVS, CDR2 FQNEAQ. J lost 1 base, V lost 0 bases, and 2 bases had no gene match. The CDR3 protein is CASSLAGTGSYEQYF. As DNA, the CDR3 is TGTGCCAGCAGCTTAGCCGGGACAGGATCCTACGAGCAGTACTTC.

The chain carries TRBV6-5 and TRBJ1-2, with D hard to call. Germline V gives CDR1 MNHEY, CDR2 SVGAGI. The CDR3 runs 14 residues. Trimming removed 7 bases from V and 3 bases from J, with 15 bases in between. CDR3 sequence: CASTLEQTDYGYTF. CDR3 DNA: TGTGCCAGCACCCTAGAGCAGACTGACTATGGCTACACCTTC.